This is a list of T cell receptor beta chains from one sample in a study of T-cell reconstitution after alpha-beta-depleted transplantation in children. TCRdb re-derived calls from the PCR reads in MiXCR, one entry per CDR3 protein. The repertoire includes around 450,000 distinct CDR3 sequences, around 15% of them detected once, and roughly 29% sits in the top ten. This material consisted of PBMCs, mostly from graft donor cells, taken 360 days after TCRalphabeta/CD19-depleted stem cell transplant. These receptors all stem from a boy less than two years old who had a stem cell transplant for Wiskott-Aldrich syndrome, so the T cells may come from the graft donor. CDR3s leave out the opening cysteine and the closing phenylalanine or tryptophan. D genes are given only for firm matches.

length,D,J,V,CDR3
13,.,TRBJ1-1,TRBV5-1,ASSQHTQVNTEAF
13,TRBD2,TRBJ2-3,TRBV12-3/TRBV12-4,ASSFETSGTDTQY
12,TRBD1,TRBJ1-2,TRBV29-1,SVGPRTGSYGYT
13,.,TRBJ2-6,TRBV4-2,ASSQEESGANVLT
11,.,TRBJ2-5,TRBV5-1,ASSGYNQETQY
10,.,TRBJ2-3,TRBV24-1,ATSGPTDTQY
13,TRBD1,TRBJ2-7,TRBV4-3,ASSQLGQGIYEQY
13,TRBD2,TRBJ2-2,TRBV5-1,ASSFGSGSTGELF
14,.,TRBJ2-7,TRBV6-1,ASSRNSGGLSYEQY
13,.,TRBJ2-3,TRBV7-2,ATGRAGRGTDTQY
12,.,TRBJ2-7,TRBV24-1,ATSDPGPSYEQY
10,.,TRBJ2-1,TRBV4-3,ASSGQTNEQF
14,TRBD1,TRBJ2-6,TRBV14,ASSFIGTGRANVLT
13,TRBD2,TRBJ2-1,TRBV6-5,ASSYRGVGANEQF
12,.,TRBJ2-3,TRBV29-1,SVWNRRRENTQY
14,TRBD1,TRBJ2-1,TRBV9,ASSVQGQVSYNEQF
11,TRBD1,TRBJ2-7,TRBV30,AWSQNRGREQY
11,.,TRBJ1-2,TRBV27,ASSLRVHYGYT
14,TRBD1,TRBJ2-3,TRBV27,ASSPYPTGLTDTQY
12,.,TRBJ2-1,TRBV7-9,ASSTRRGWGEQF
11,.,TRBJ2-3,TRBV12-3/TRBV12-4,ASDRDSTDTQY
12,TRBD1,TRBJ1-1,TRBV20-1,SARDGTGGLEAF
12,TRBD2,TRBJ2-1,TRBV29-1,SVSSGSFDREQF
14,TRBD1,TRBJ2-3,TRBV11-2,ASSPPSGQKTDTQY
11,TRBD2,TRBJ2-5,TRBV20-1,SARNGGIEAQY
13,TRBD1,TRBJ2-7,TRBV27,ASSRGQGVSYEQY
10,TRBD1,TRBJ1-5,TRBV12-3/TRBV12-4,ASSTLGQGES
16,TRBD1,TRBJ2-5,TRBV2,AISSLTGTGVQQETQY
12,TRBD1,TRBJ1-1,TRBV6-4,ASIPTGGSTEAF
15,.,TRBJ2-1,TRBV27,ASMGVGYGSSYNEQF
12,.,TRBJ1-4,TRBV3-1,ASSQVPVSEKLF
14,.,TRBJ2-1,TRBV20-1,SALNRARTGYNEQF
12,.,TRBJ2-2,TRBV27,ASSLQENTGELF
13,.,TRBJ2-7,TRBV18,ASSPRAGISYEQY
11,TRBD1,TRBJ2-1,TRBV30,AWTGQASNEQF
16,TRBD2,TRBJ2-2,TRBV9,ASSVGVSGSSNTGELF
11,.,TRBJ2-1,TRBV20-1,SARSGLFNEQF
15,.,TRBJ2-1,TRBV11-2,ASSLGYQRSSYNEQF
15,TRBD2,TRBJ2-3,TRBV4-3,ASSQGPSGTSTDTQY
15,.,TRBJ2-2,TRBV4-3,ASSQDPRTVYTGELF
9,.,TRBJ2-7,TRBV10-3,AIRGPYEQY
17,TRBD1,TRBJ2-1,TRBV3-1,ASSQDIASRDRWGNEQF
12,.,TRBJ2-1,TRBV12-3/TRBV12-4,ASSLVGGLNEQF
12,.,TRBJ2-4,TRBV12-3/TRBV12-4,ASTPAGPNNIQY
11,.,TRBJ2-2,TRBV4-1,ASSQQGVGELF
11,TRBD1,TRBJ1-1,TRBV29-1,SVQDRMNTEAF
11,.,TRBJ2-7,TRBV12-3/TRBV12-4,ASSQRVLGEQY
13,TRBD1,TRBJ2-7,TRBV28,ASRPDRGLSYEQY
11,.,TRBJ2-5,TRBV14,ASSPTGLQTQY
10,.,TRBJ2-5,TRBV6-5,ASSFTGETQY
14,.,TRBJ2-1,TRBV12-3/TRBV12-4,ASSDKTILSYNEQF
13,.,TRBJ2-1,TRBV20-1,SAILLGLASNEQF
17,.,TRBJ2-4,TRBV3-1,ASSQDGGHSNLAKNIQY
14,TRBD2,TRBJ2-1,TRBV7-9,ASSLRALSGRYEQF
12,.,TRBJ2-5,TRBV15,ATSRGSAQETQY